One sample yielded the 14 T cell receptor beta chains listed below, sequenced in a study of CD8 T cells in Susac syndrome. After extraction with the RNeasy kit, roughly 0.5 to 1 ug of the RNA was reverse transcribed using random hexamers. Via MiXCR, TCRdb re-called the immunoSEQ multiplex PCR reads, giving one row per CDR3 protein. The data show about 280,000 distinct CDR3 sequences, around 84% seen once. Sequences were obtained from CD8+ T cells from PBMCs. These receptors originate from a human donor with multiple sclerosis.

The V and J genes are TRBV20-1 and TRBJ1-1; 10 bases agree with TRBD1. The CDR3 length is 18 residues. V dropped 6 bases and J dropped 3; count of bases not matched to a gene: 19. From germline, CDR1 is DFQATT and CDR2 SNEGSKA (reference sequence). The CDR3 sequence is CSALTPGQGGMWDTEAFF. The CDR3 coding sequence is TGCAGTGCCTTAACCCCAGGACAGGGGGGGATGTGGGACACTGAAGCTTTCTTT.

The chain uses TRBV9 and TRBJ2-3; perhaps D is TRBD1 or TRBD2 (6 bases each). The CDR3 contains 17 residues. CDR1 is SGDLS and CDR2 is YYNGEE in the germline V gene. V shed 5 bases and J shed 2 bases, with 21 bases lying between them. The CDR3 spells CASRVIRTRGATDTQYF. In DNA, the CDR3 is TGTGCCAGCAGGGTCATCCGGACGAGGGGGGCCACAGATACGCAGTATTTT.

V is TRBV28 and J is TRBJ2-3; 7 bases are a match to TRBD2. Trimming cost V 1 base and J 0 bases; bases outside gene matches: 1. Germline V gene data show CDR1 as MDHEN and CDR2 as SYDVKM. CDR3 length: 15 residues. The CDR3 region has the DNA TGTGCCAGCAGTTTATTCGGGGGGAGCACAGATACGCAGTATTTT. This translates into CASSLFGGSTDTQYF.

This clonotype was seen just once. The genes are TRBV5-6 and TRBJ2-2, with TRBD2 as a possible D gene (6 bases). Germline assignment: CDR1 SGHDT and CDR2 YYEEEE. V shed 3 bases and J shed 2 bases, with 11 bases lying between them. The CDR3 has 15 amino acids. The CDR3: CASSSGTLNTGELFF. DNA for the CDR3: TGTGCCAGCAGCTCGGGGACTCTTAACACCGGGGAGCTGTTTTTT.

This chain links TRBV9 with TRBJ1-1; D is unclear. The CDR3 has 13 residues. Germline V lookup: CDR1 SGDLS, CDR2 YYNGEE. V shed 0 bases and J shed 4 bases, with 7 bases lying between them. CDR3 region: CASSVEIGTEAFF. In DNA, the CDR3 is TGTGCCAGCAGCGTAGAAATTGGCACTGAAGCTTTCTTT.

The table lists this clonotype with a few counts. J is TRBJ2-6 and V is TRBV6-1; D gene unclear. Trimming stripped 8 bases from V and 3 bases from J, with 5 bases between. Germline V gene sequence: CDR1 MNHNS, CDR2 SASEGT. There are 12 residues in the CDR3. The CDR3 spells CASGIGANVLTF. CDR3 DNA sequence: TGTGCCAGCGGAATTGGGGCCAACGTCCTGACTTTC.

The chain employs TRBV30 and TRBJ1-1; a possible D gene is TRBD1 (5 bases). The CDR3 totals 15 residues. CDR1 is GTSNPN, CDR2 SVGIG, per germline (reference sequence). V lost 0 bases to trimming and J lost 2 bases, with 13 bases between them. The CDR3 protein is CAWSVLGGTNTEAFF. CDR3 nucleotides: TGTGCCTGGAGTGTACTGGGAGGGACTAACACTGAAGCTTTCTTT.

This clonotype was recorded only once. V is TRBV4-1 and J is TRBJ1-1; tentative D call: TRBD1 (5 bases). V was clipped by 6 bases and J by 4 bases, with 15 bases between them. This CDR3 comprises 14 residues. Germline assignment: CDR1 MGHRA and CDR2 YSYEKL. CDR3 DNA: TGCGCCAGCAGAGTCGACAGAGGGTCCACTGAAGCTTTCTTT. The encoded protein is CASRVDRGSTEAFF.

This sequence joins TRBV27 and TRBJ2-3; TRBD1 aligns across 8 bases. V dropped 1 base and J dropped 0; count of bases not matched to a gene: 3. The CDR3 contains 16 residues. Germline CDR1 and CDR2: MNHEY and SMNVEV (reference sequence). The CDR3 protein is CASSLLDRVSTDTQYF. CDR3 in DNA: TGTGCCAGCAGTTTATTGGACAGGGTCAGCACAGATACGCAGTATTTT.

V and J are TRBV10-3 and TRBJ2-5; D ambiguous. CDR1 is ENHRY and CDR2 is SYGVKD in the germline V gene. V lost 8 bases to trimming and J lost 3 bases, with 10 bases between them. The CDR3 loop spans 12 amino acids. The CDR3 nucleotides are TGTGCCATCGGATGGGGAAAAGAGACCCAGTACTTC. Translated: CAIGWGKETQYF.

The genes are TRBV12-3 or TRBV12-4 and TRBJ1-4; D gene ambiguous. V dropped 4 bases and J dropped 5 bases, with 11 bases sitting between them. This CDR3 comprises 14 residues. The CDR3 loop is CASSSWTTNEKLFF. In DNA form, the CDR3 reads TGTGCCAGCAGTTCCTGGACCACCAATGAAAAACTGTTTTTT.

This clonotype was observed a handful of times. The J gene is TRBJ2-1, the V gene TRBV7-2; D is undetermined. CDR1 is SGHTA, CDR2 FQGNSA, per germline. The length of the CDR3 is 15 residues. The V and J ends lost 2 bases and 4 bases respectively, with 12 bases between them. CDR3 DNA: TGTGCCAGCAGCTTACTGAGACTGGCTTACAATGAGCAGTTCTTC. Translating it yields CASSLLRLAYNEQFF.

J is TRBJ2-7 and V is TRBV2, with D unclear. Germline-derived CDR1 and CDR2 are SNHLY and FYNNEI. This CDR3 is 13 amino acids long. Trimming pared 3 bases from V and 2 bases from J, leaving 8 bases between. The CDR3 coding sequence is TGTGCCAGCAGTGACCCCTCGGCCTACGAGCAGTACTTC. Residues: CASSDPSAYEQYF.

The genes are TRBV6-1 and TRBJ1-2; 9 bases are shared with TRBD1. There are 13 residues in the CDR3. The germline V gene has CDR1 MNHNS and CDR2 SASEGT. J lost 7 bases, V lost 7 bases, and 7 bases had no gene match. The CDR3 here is CASNRQGETGYTF. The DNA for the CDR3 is TGTGCCAGCAACCGACAGGGGGAGACTGGCTACACCTTC.